The entry below gives a single T cell receptor beta chain sequence along with its context. Its antigen is not identified. TCR beta cDNA libraries had unique molecular identifiers. T cells numbering about 0.85 to 10 million yielded 450,000 to 500,000 cDNA molecules. TCRdb analysed the PCR reads with MiXCR anew, one entry per CDR3 protein. The sample shows 700,000 to 900,000 distinct CDR3 sequences, more than 45% of them seen only once. These data are taken from a study of post-analysis software for immune sequencing data. Overall study results and limits: F measure clustering grouped samples strongly by preparation batch. Elevated frequency relative to controls characterized four or five TRBV segments in patients, TRBV5-6, TRBV5-1 and TRBV20-1 among them. Significantly decreased normalized Chao1 diversity was recorded for multiple sclerosis patients relative to controls.

CDR3 length equals 19 residues. V was cut by 6 bases and J by 5 bases, with 29 bases left in between. CDR1 is MNHNS and CDR2 is SASEGT in the germline V gene. The rearrangement joins TRBV6-1 to TRBJ1-5; a weak D match, TRBD1 (5 bases). The source of this sequence is a girl aged 10 to 17 with multiple sclerosis. The sequenced sample was blood. The CDR3, as DNA: TGTGCCAGCAGCCGGAACCCAGGGTCGTTTGGGTCGGGTGATCAGCCCCAGCATTTT. Protein sequence: CASSRNPGSFGSGDQPQHF.